The 29 T cell receptor beta chains in this list originate from one sample, sequenced in a study of molecular identifiers for immune sequencing clone quantification. TCRdb reprocessed the PCR reads with MiXCR, giving one entry per CDR3 protein. The sample includes about 300,000 distinct CDR3 sequences, roughly 23% seen only once; the top ten take about 0.81%. Sequencing was carried out using naive CD8+ T cells from blood, with Jurkat cell RNA spiked in. Subset specified: FACS-sorted CD8+CD4-CCR7+CD45RA+ naive T cells. Receptors were obtained from a human donor in good health. Some libraries in this study had Jurkat cell RNA spiked in.

As regards this clonotype: Being one base from a much bigger clone, this may be a read error. CDR3 nucleotides: TGTGCCAGCAGTTCAGGGGTGAACGAGCAGCACTTC. Amino acid sequence: CASSSGVNEQHF. The J gene is TRBJ2-7, the V gene TRBV12-3 or TRBV12-4, with TRBD1 as a possible D gene (6 bases). This CDR3 is 12 amino acids long.

This clonotype was seen many times. The rearrangement links TRBV20-1 to TRBJ2-1; D is uncertain. Trimming removed 6 bases at V and 5 bases at J, with 11 bases between. CDR1 and CDR2 (germline): DFQATT, SNEGSKA (reference sequence). This CDR3 spans 12 amino acids. This chain's CDR3 is CSAPGLNNEQFF. CDR3 DNA sequence: TGCAGTGCCCCGGGCCTGAACAATGAGCAGTTCTTC.

This clonotype was picked up a small number of times. This chain connects TRBV25-1 to TRBJ2-1, with 7 bases aligning to TRBD2. The length of the CDR3 is 15 residues. V lost 3 bases, J lost 1 base, and 3 bases stayed unmatched. Looked up from germline, CDR1 is MGHDK and CDR2 is SYGVNS. The CDR3 here is CASSDWGGSYNEQFF. The CDR3 bases are TGTGCCAGCAGTGATTGGGGGGGTTCCTACAATGAGCAGTTCTTC.

The table lists this clonotype with a count of one. This CDR3 fails to terminate in the conserved phenylalanine or tryptophan, so it likely reflects a read error. The chain combines TRBV9 with TRBJ2-1; D remains ambiguous. The CDR3 consists of 14 residues. The germline V and J ends were trimmed by 3 bases and 6 bases, with 13 bases remaining between them. In germline, CDR1 is SGDLS, CDR2 YYNGEE. CDR3 sequence (DNA): TGTGCCAGCAGCGGGCCGCCGTCTCGCAATGAGCAGTTCCTC. This sequence encodes CASSGPPSRNEQFL.

Of note for this clonotype: A much bigger clone sits one base away, suggesting this may be a read error. This chain connects TRBV19 to TRBJ2-1, with 9 bases fitting TRBD2. The CDR3 extends over 16 amino acids. J lost 8 bases, V lost 3 bases, and 11 bases had no gene match. Germline V gene data show CDR1 as LNHDA and CDR2 as SQIVND (reference sequence). CDR3 loop: CASSIGGRAAHDEQFF. The CDR3 nucleotides are TGTGCCAGTAGTATCGGCGGGAGGGCGGCGCACGATGAGCAGTTCTTC.

This clonotype was recorded many times. The V call is TRBV4-3, the J call TRBJ2-7, with 7 nucleotides matching TRBD1. Per germline, CDR1 LGHNA and CDR2 YSLEER. The junction had 5 bases not matched to a gene; V was cut back by 0 bases and J by 0 bases. This CDR3 has 16 amino acids. DNA of the CDR3: TGCGCCAGCAGCCAAGATACGGGACAGAGCTCCTACGAGCAGTACTTC. Its translation: CASSQDTGQSSYEQYF.

This clonotype was recorded many times. The J gene is TRBJ1-1, the V gene TRBV20-1, with TRBD1 as a possible D gene (6 bases). The ends were cut back, 0 bases at V and 0 bases at J, with 14 bases in the middle. This CDR3 spans 16 amino acids. Germline assignment: CDR1 DFQATT and CDR2 SNEGSKA (reference sequence). In DNA, the CDR3 is TGCAGTGCTAGAGATCGAAGGGGGGGCATGAACACTGAAGCTTTCTTT. Translating it yields CSARDRRGGMNTEAFF.

Ten or more counts support this clonotype. The V gene is TRBV12-3 or TRBV12-4, the J gene TRBJ2-3; tentative D call: TRBD2 (6 bases). V lost 2 bases to trimming and J lost 5 bases, with 23 bases between them. The CDR3 has 18 residues. Here the CDR3 reads CASSLIMEGLWRVDTQYF. In nucleotides, the CDR3 is TGTGCCAGCAGTTTAATCATGGAGGGTTTGTGGCGCGTAGATACGCAGTATTTT.

Only a few counts were recorded for this clonotype. J is TRBJ1-2 and V is TRBV30; no firm D call. From germline, CDR1 is GTSNPN and CDR2 SVGIG (reference sequence). V was trimmed by 0 bases and J by 7 bases, leaving 9 bases between them. CDR3 length: 12 amino acids. This CDR3 is CAWSVVGIGYTF. CDR3 DNA: TGTGCCTGGAGTGTAGTAGGGATTGGCTACACCTTC.

Comments on this clonotype: The junction shows a germline mismatch at one end, possibly a read error. V usage is TRBV19 and J usage is TRBJ2-4, with 11 bases that match TRBD1. The CDR3 runs to 15 residues. Germline V lookup: CDR1 LNHDA, CDR2 SQIVND (reference sequence). The CDR3 sequence: CVSSIGQGANNIQYF. The CDR3 coding sequence is TGTGTCAGTAGTATAGGACAGGGGGCGAATAACATTCAGTACTTC.

This clonotype occurred many times. This chain connects TRBV6-1 to TRBJ2-7; 11 bases are a match to TRBD2. In germline, CDR1 is MNHNS, CDR2 SASEGT. The trim removed 11 bases at V and 5 bases at J, leaving 8 bases unmatched. The CDR3 extends over 13 amino acids. The CDR3 reads CACPSGRRNEQYF. The CDR3 DNA sequence: TGTGCCTGCCCTAGCGGGAGGAGGAACGAGCAGTACTTC.

This clonotype has a count of ten or more. The chain recombines TRBV19 with TRBJ1-2; D possibly corresponds to TRBD1 (5 bases). CDR3 length: 13 residues. Germline V CDR1 and CDR2: LNHDA, SQIVND (reference sequence). Trimming took 3 bases from V and 8 from J, leaving 13 bases between them. The CDR3 spells CASSITGQRGYTF. The DNA for the CDR3 is TGTGCCAGTAGTATCACTGGACAACGAGGCTACACCTTC.

This clonotype showed up many times. The V call is TRBV12-3 or TRBV12-4, the J call TRBJ1-1; the D is unclear. Trimming took off 5 bases at V and 5 bases at J, with 18 bases between the two ends. This CDR3 has 15 amino acids. CDR3 DNA sequence: TGTGCCAGCAGTCTGACCAGTGGGTCGTGGACTGAAGCTTTCTTT. As protein: CASSLTSGSWTEAFF.

This clonotype was counted many times. The V gene is TRBV5-1, the J gene TRBJ2-1, with 11 bases that match TRBD2. The V gene end was trimmed by 3 bases and the J gene end by 6 bases; junction bases not matched to a gene: 2. Germline CDR1 reads SGHRS; CDR2 reads YFSETQ. This CDR3 contains 14 residues. Here the CDR3 reads CASSYSGRANEQFF. CDR3 bases: TGCGCCAGCAGCTATAGCGGGAGGGCCAATGAGCAGTTCTTC.

In regard to this clonotype: This sequence may be a read error, since a much larger clone differs from it by one base. V and J are TRBV13 and TRBJ1-1, with TRBD1 identical over 7 bases. The CDR3 spans 14 residues. Germline CDR1 is PRHDT and CDR2 is FYEKMQ (reference sequence). The CDR3 DNA reads as TGTGCCGGCAGCTCCGGACAGGAGGGCACTGAAGCTTTCTTT. This sequence encodes CAGSSGQEGTEAFF.

Of note for this clonotype: This may be a read error, as it is one base from a much larger clone. The chain couples TRBV19 to TRBJ2-2, with 8 bases lining up with TRBD1. Germline V gives CDR1 LNHDA, CDR2 SQIVND (reference sequence). Losses at the gene ends were 8 bases for V and 2 bases for J; bases not matched to a gene: 7. This CDR3 comprises 15 residues. The CDR3 sequence is CASGWTGLNTGELFF. In DNA, the CDR3 is TGTGCCAGTGGCTGGACAGGGCTTAACACCGGGGAGCTGTTTTTT.

This clonotype has a count of ten or more. This sequence joins TRBV7-9 and TRBJ2-3; 12 nucleotides agree with TRBD2. This CDR3 is built from 15 residues. After removal of 4 bases from V and 6 bases from J, the junction contained 5 bases not matched to a gene. CDR1 and CDR2 (germline): SEHNR, FQNEAQ (reference sequence). The CDR3 coding sequence is TGTGCCAGCAGCTCTACTAGCGGGGGGATGGATACGCAGTATTTT. This translates into CASSSTSGGMDTQYF.

This clonotype occurred a few times. CDR3 residues: CASSFSTKNTGELFF. Written as DNA, the CDR3 is TGTGCCAGCAGCTTCTCGACGAAGAACACCGGGGAGCTGTTTTTT. This chain connects TRBV5-6 to TRBJ2-2; no definite D call. The CDR3 consists of 15 residues. Germline CDR1 reads SGHDT; CDR2 reads YYEEEE. V was trimmed by 2 bases and J by 1 base, leaving 9 bases between them.

With regard to this clonotype: A much bigger clone sits one base away, suggesting this may be a read error. As DNA, the CDR3 is TGTGCCGGCAGACCACCCGTTGGGTCCCAAGCTAACTATGGCTACACCTTC. Protein: CAGRPPVGSQANYGYTF. This chain connects TRBV7-9 to TRBJ1-2; D is unclear. Germline CDR1 is SEHNR and CDR2 is FQNEAQ (reference sequence). The CDR3 extends over 17 amino acids.

This clonotype was counted many times. The J gene is TRBJ2-7, the V gene TRBV6-5; tentatively, D is TRBD1 (5 bases). Germline loops: CDR1 MNHEY, CDR2 SVGAGI. This CDR3 spans 14 amino acids. V was cut by 0 bases and J by 6 bases, with 12 bases left in between. The CDR3 reads CASSYSPGPGEQYF. The DNA for the CDR3 is TGTGCCAGCAGTTACTCGCCAGGGCCGGGCGAGCAGTACTTC.

The chain combines TRBV6-1 with TRBJ2-7, with 9 bases lining up with TRBD1. Germline loops: CDR1 MNHNS, CDR2 SASEGT. With V trimmed by 4 bases and J by 9 bases, 13 bases remained unmatched. The CDR3 covers 15 residues. DNA for the CDR3: TGTGCCAGCAGTGCGGGACAGGGTTTGGAGAACGGGCAGTACTTC. Encoded protein: CASSAGQGLENGQYF.

The chain combines TRBV27 with TRBJ1-5, with TRBD1 matching 8 bases. V dropped 5 bases and J dropped 2; count of bases not matched to a gene: 5. Per the germline V gene, CDR1 is MNHEY and CDR2 is SMNVEV (reference sequence). This CDR3 is 15 amino acids long. CDR3 region: CASSMTGAGNQPQHF. DNA of the CDR3: TGTGCCAGCAGTATGACAGGGGCTGGCAATCAGCCCCAGCATTTT.

This clonotype was counted many times. The chain employs TRBV5-1 and TRBJ2-7; 10 nucleotides agree with TRBD1. The CDR3 covers 16 residues. Germline CDR1 is SGHRS and CDR2 is YFSETQ. V gave up 3 bases and J gave up 4 bases; unmatched junction bases: 10. CDR3 protein: CASSWNPGTGVYEQYF. Here the CDR3 DNA reads TGCGCCAGCAGCTGGAACCCCGGGACAGGGGTTTACGAGCAGTACTTC.

This clonotype occurred many times. This chain's CDR3 is CASSLSAGDSTDTQYF. The CDR3 nucleotides read TGTGCCAGCAGTTTATCAGCGGGAGATAGCACAGATACGCAGTATTTT. The genes are TRBV28 and TRBJ2-3; 8 bases align to TRBD2. This CDR3 region has 16 residues. Germline V gene sequence: CDR1 MDHEN, CDR2 SYDVKM. V lost 1 base to trimming and J lost 0 bases; unmatched junction nucleotides: 3.

In this sample, this clonotype turned up a few times. The V and J genes are TRBV4-1 and TRBJ2-1, with 11 bases identical to TRBD2. Germline V CDR1 and CDR2: MGHRA, YSYEKL. The CDR3 contains 16 residues. V lost 3 bases, J lost 2 bases, and 3 bases stayed unmatched. In DNA form, the CDR3 reads TGCGCCAGCAGCCAGATTAGCGGGAGGGCCTACAATGAGCAGTTCTTC. Protein product: CASSQISGRAYNEQFF.

This clonotype appeared many times. The chain joins TRBV7-6 to TRBJ2-7, with 7 bases fitting TRBD1. Germline CDR1 and CDR2: SGHVS and FNYEAQ. The CDR3 runs to 13 residues. V was pared by 5 bases and J by 9 bases, with 10 bases of the junction left unmatched. The CDR3 protein is CASSGLGTERQYF. Here the CDR3 DNA reads TGTGCCAGCAGCGGACTCGGGACAGAGAGGCAGTACTTC.

At least ten counts were recorded for this clonotype. The chain uses TRBV29-1 and TRBJ1-1; D may be TRBD1 (5 bases). The CDR3 spans 13 residues. Germline V gives CDR1 SQVTM, CDR2 ANQGSEA. With 7 bases removed from V and 0 bases from J, the gap between germline ends came to 12 bases. The CDR3 region is CSAGGALNTEAFF. CDR3 coding DNA: TGCAGCGCGGGAGGGGCTTTGAACACTGAAGCTTTCTTT.

In this sample, this clonotype turned up many times. V gene TRBV28 combines with J gene TRBJ2-7; TRBD1 matches at 9 bases. The CDR3 contains 14 residues. Trimming removed 6 bases from V and 0 bases from J; junction bases left unmatched: 3. Per germline, CDR1 MDHEN and CDR2 SYDVKM. CDR3 sequence: CASSRTGASYEQYF. Here the CDR3 DNA reads TGTGCCAGCAGCCGGACAGGGGCCTCCTACGAGCAGTACTTC.

The V gene is TRBV4-1, the J gene TRBJ2-3; TRBD2 agrees at 10 bases. The germline V gene encodes CDR1 MGHRA and CDR2 YSYEKL. The CDR3 is 15 amino acids. After removal of 3 bases from V and 2 bases from J, the junction contained 2 bases not matched to a gene. The CDR3 region has the DNA TGCGCCAGCAGCCAGAGCGGGGGGGTCACAGATACGCAGTATTTT. It yields the protein CASSQSGGVTDTQYF.